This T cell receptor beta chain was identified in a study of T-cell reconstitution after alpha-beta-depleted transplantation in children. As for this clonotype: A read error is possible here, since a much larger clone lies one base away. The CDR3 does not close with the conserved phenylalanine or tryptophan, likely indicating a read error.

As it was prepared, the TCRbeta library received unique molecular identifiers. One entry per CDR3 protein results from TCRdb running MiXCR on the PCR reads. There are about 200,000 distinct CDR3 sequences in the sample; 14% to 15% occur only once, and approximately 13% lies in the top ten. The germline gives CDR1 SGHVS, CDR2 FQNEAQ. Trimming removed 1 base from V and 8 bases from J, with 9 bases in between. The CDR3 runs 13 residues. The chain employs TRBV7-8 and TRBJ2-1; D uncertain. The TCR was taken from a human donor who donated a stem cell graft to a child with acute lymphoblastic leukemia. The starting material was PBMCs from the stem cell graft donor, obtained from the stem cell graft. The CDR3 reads CASSLGRTDEQFL. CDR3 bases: TGTGCCAGCAGCTTAGGCAGGACCGATGAGCAGTTCTTA.